The present T cell receptor (beta chain) was sequenced within a study of CXCR3-negative and CXCR3-positive naive CD8 T cells. General observations from the study: The study found CXCR3 expression partially decreased after cryopreservation and ran most assays on fresh PBMCs. Both naive subsets showed comparably high diversity, and memory CD8+ cells showed much lower diversity. Naive CXCR3-negative and CXCR3-positive cells had similar TRBV-TRBJ usage; memory differed. Compared with CXCR3-negative naive cells, CXCR3-positive naive cells showed more hydrophobic TRB CDR3s.

Concerning this clonotype itself: Its antigen is undetermined.

5' RACE that incorporated UMI labels was used to prepare the TRB cDNA libraries. TCRdb reanalyzed the 5' RACE reads and collapses them to one entry per CDR3 protein, without DNA. This table lists 75,000 to 90,000 distinct CDR3 sequences. CDR1 MNHNY and CDR2 SVGAGI come from the germline V gene (reference sequence). This CDR3 is 12 amino acids long. CD45RO-CCR7+CD27+CD95- was the phenotype of naive CD8+ T cells. The rearrangement uses TRBV6-6 and TRBJ2-1; TCRdb picks TRBD1, but there is no DNA to check that call. The sequenced sample consisted of naive CXCR3+ CD8+ T cells from blood. The subset here: CD45RO-CCR7+CD27+CD95- naive CD8+ T cells expressing CXCR3 (TNR3+). The origin of this receptor is a human donor in good health. Some clones in this sample may be carry-over from other donors' samples. The CDR3 reads CASSYSGGEQFF.